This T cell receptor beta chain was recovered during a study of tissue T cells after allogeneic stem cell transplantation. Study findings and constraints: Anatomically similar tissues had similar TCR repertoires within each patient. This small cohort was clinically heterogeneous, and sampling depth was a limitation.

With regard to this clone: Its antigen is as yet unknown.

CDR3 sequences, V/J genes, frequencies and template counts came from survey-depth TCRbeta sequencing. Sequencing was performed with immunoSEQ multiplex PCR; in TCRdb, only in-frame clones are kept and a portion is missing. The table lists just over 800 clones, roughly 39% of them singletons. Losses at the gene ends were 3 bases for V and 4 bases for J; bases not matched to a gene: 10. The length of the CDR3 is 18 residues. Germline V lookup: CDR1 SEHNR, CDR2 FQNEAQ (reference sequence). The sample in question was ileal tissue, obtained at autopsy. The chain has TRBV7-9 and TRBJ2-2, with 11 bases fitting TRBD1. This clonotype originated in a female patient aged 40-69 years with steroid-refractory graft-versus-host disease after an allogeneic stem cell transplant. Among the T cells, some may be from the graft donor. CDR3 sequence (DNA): TGTGCCAGCAGCTTCCGGGACAGGGGGGCGCGAGGCACCGGGGAGCTGTTTTTT. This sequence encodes CASSFRDRGARGTGELFF.